These 17 T cell receptor beta chains originate from one sample sequenced in a study of blood T cell repertoires in COVID-19. The data were produced by immunoSEQ multiplex PCR, yet TCRdb's version contains in-frame clones alone and is incomplete. The table includes 240,000 or so clones, about 79% detected once. Sample: peripheral blood. Receptors were obtained from a woman of 80 years or more with acute or convalescent COVID-19.

This clone was seen just once. DNA of the CDR3: TGCGCCAGCAGCCCCGGACAGGAGAATCAGCCCCAGCATTTT. Translated: CASSPGQENQPQHF. The chain joins TRBV5-1 to TRBJ1-5; 7 bases match TRBD1. The CDR3 is 14 amino acids. With V trimmed by 4 bases and J by 4 bases, 5 bases remained unmatched. CDR1 is SGHRS, CDR2 YFSETQ, per germline.

The V call is TRBV7-3, the J call TRBJ2-1; D unclear. This CDR3 has 15 amino acids. Per the germline V gene, CDR1 is SGHTA and CDR2 is FQGTGA. The V gene lost 0 bases and the J gene lost 5 bases, with 11 bases spanning the gap. The CDR3 loop is CASSLTGDWNNEQFF. CDR3 coding DNA: TGTGCCAGCAGCTTAACGGGTGACTGGAACAATGAGCAGTTCTTC.

The chain couples TRBV5-1 to TRBJ2-5; 9 nucleotides align to TRBD1. The CDR3 is made up of 14 amino acids. V was clipped by 2 bases and J by 4 bases; unmatched bases: 3. The germline V gene has CDR1 SGHRS and CDR2 YFSETQ. The CDR3 spells CASSFQDRGETQYF. For the CDR3, the DNA is TGCGCCAGCAGCTTTCAGGACAGGGGAGAGACCCAGTACTTC.

The sample holds a few counts of this clone. V and J are TRBV20-1 and TRBJ2-3, with D unclear. Trimming cost V 6 bases and J 8 bases, with 6 bases left between them. Germline V gene sequence: CDR1 DFQATT, CDR2 SNEGSKA (reference sequence). This CDR3 contains 9 residues. The CDR3 reads CSAAATQYF. DNA for the CDR3: TGCAGTGCAGCTGCTACGCAGTATTTT.

The rearrangement links TRBV5-5 to TRBJ2-7, with TRBD1 matching over 7 bases. The CDR3 has 13 residues. CDR1 is SGHKS, CDR2 YYEKEE, per germline (reference sequence). V was pared by 4 bases and J by 4 bases, with 5 bases of the junction left unmatched. CDR3 loop: CASSQTGMYEQYF. CDR3 DNA: TGTGCCAGCAGCCAGACAGGGATGTACGAGCAGTACTTC.

The chain is built from TRBV12-5 and TRBJ2-1; D might be TRBD1 (5 bases). Trimming cost V 2 bases and J 6 bases, with 11 bases left between them. The length of the CDR3 is 14 residues. Per germline, CDR1 LGHNT and CDR2 FRNRAP. As DNA, the CDR3 is TGTGCTAGTGGTTTGTGGGGCACCTCCAATGAGCAGTTCTTC. Translating it yields CASGLWGTSNEQFF.

The rearrangement uses TRBV3-1 (or the pseudogene TRBV3-2) and TRBJ2-7, with 8 bases aligning to TRBD2. V was pared by 5 bases and J by 4 bases, with 13 bases of the junction left unmatched. Per germline, CDR1 LGHDT and CDR2 YNNKEL (reference sequence). The CDR3 has 16 residues. DNA of the CDR3: TGTGCCAGCAGCGAAGGAGACGGGGGGGGCCGGTACGAGCAGTACTTC. Protein: CASSEGDGGGRYEQYF.

The chain has TRBV2 and TRBJ1-4, with a tentative D call TRBD1 (6 bases). Trimming removed 0 bases at V and 1 base at J, with 9 bases between. This CDR3 is built from 16 residues. Per the germline V gene, CDR1 is SNHLY and CDR2 is FYNNEI. The CDR3 loop reads CASSEAKQGTNEKLFF. DNA for the CDR3: TGTGCCAGCAGTGAAGCAAAACAGGGAACTAATGAAAAACTGTTTTTT.

The chain uses TRBV15 and TRBJ2-4; a weak D match, TRBD2 (7 bases). The germline V gene has CDR1 LNHNV and CDR2 YYDKDF (reference sequence). The CDR3 contains 16 residues. Deletions cut 5 bases from V and 3 bases from J, with 17 bases between. The CDR3 coding sequence is TGTGCCACCAGCCCTCGATGGGGAGGGGGCAAAAACATTCAGTACTTC. It encodes CATSPRWGGGKNIQYF. The entire variable domain, with the rest obtained from reference TRBV15 and TRBJ2-4, is as follows: DAMVIQNPRYQVTQFGKPVTLSCSQTLNHNVMYWYQQKSSQAPKLLFHYYDKDFNNEADTPDNFQSRRPNTSFCFLDIRSPGLGDTAMYLCATSPRWGGGKNIQYFGAGTRLSVL.

V usage is TRBV28 and J usage is TRBJ1-4, with D tentatively TRBD1 (5 bases). Germline V lookup: CDR1 MDHEN, CDR2 SYDVKM. V shed 6 bases and J shed 3 bases, with 20 bases lying between them. The CDR3 loop spans 17 amino acids. CDR3 protein: CASRTLLKGVPNEKLFF. The CDR3 nucleotides read TGTGCCAGCAGAACACTTCTCAAAGGGGTACCTAATGAAAAACTGTTTTTT.

This clone was detected only once. The J gene is TRBJ2-3, the V gene TRBV5-4, with 9 bases lining up with TRBD2. Germline values: CDR1 SGHNT, CDR2 YYREEE (reference sequence). The CDR3 totals 16 residues. J gave up 0 bases and V 0 bases, and 2 bases lay outside the gene matches. Here the CDR3 DNA reads TGTGCCAGCAGCTTGGGGCGGGGGGGCAGCACAGATACGCAGTATTTT. Translation gives CASSLGRGGSTDTQYF.

The sample holds a few counts of this clone. V gene TRBV16 combines with J gene TRBJ1-1; D not resolved. The V end was cut by 2 bases, the J end by 7 bases, with 14 bases between. Germline loops: CDR1 KGHSY, CDR2 FQNENV. This CDR3 is 14 amino acids long. CDR3 sequence (DNA): TGTGCCAGCAGCCAACTCTCAGAACCGTTTGAAGCTTTCTTT. Its translation is CASSQLSEPFEAFF. The full variable domain, with the rest looked up from reference TRBV16 and TRBJ1-1, is GEEVAQTPKHLVRGEGQKAKLYCAPIKGHSYVFWYQQVLKNEFKFLISFQNENVFDETGMPKERFSAKCLPNSPCSLEIQATKLEDSAVYFCASSQLSEPFEAFFGQGTRLTVV.

CDR3 sequence: CASSEQGTAEQTQYF. The CDR3 DNA follows: TGCGCCAGCAGCGAGCAAGGGACAGCTGAACAGACCCAGTACTTC. The J gene is TRBJ2-5, the V gene TRBV5-1, with TRBD1 matching 7 bases. Germline V gives CDR1 SGHRS, CDR2 YFSETQ. The length of the CDR3 is 15 residues. Trimming removed 4 bases from V and 6 bases from J; junction bases left unmatched: 12.

J is TRBJ1-6 and V is TRBV27; 7 bases map to TRBD1. V trimming: 4 bases; J trimming: 0 bases; junction bases outside the gene matches: 9. Germline V gene lookup returns CDR1 MNHEY and CDR2 SMNVEV (reference sequence). This CDR3 has 18 residues. Here the CDR3 reads CASSYRQDRSSYNSPLHF. The CDR3 coding sequence is TGTGCCAGCAGTTATCGCCAGGACAGGAGCTCCTATAATTCACCCCTCCACTTT.

The table lists this clone with a few counts. This sequence joins TRBV14 and TRBJ2-7; 13 bases fit TRBD2. CDR3 length: 17 residues. After removal of 0 bases from V and 6 bases from J, the junction contained 8 bases not matched to a gene. Germline CDR1 reads SGHDN; CDR2 reads FVKESK. The CDR3: CASSQDPLAGGLGEQYF. The CDR3 DNA reads TGTGCCAGCAGCCAAGACCCACTAGCGGGGGGGCTTGGCGAGCAGTACTTC.

V and J are TRBV12-3 or TRBV12-4 and TRBJ2-5; TRBD1 agrees at 7 bases. J gave up 5 bases and V 5 bases, and 5 bases lay outside the gene matches. This CDR3 is 13 amino acids long. CDR3 sequence: CASSKDRWETQYF. The CDR3, as DNA: TGTGCCAGCAGTAAGGACAGGTGGGAGACCCAGTACTTC.

V gene TRBV5-4 combines with J gene TRBJ1-1, with 8 bases fitting TRBD1. Unmatched junction bases numbered 9, after V lost 4 bases and J lost 7 bases. The CDR3 contains 14 residues. Looked up from germline, CDR1 is SGHNT and CDR2 is YYREEE (reference sequence). CDR3 sequence: CASSIDRGLNEAFF. CDR3 nucleotide sequence: TGTGCCAGCAGCATAGACAGGGGTCTCAATGAAGCTTTCTTT.